This paragraph covers one TCR beta chain sequence. This clonotype was observed a few times. Its antigen target is currently unknown. Nothing much larger sits one base from this clone, and base qualities are not available. The library was produced with PCR. Sequencing was carried out with an Illumina HiSeq 4000. Bulk TCR libraries were generated as previously described, with the TCR primers listed in Table S5 used. The Qiagen AllPrep DNA/RNA kit was used to purify total RNA. Before analysis, reads from multiple sequencing runs of one library were combined. On the authors' methods: Reads were retained only if their TCR constant sequence matched exactly, and those retained reads were trimmed to 150 nt and grouped according to their 12-nt molecular barcodes. Reads inside each barcode group were sub-clustered using a 15% Levenshtein threshold, and a quality-weighted consensus sequence was constructed for each RNA molecule. Non-functional sequences were removed, as were lower-count sequences one edit away from another. Barcode sub-clusters with fewer than 20% of the maximum read count were removed, based on fitting two negative binomial distributions. TCRdb passed the public sequencing reads through fastp at Q25 and MiXCR, retaining productive beta sequences. Rows with a matching CDR3 protein are joined into one entry that keeps the most common DNA and genes. For this entry, the V and J calls and clone size follow TCRdb and not the study's own pipeline. For this sample there are about 510,000 distinct CDR3 sequences; about a fifth appear just once. The ten largest clones take up about 0.78% of the sample.

The data derive from a study of molecular identifiers for immune sequencing clone quantification (dated by TCRdb to between 2017 and 2018). With respect to the entire study: For a replicate experiment, RNA from approximately 20,000 or 100,000 naive CD8 T cells was divided into five aliquots, and four of the five aliquots were sequenced. This methods study used CD8 T cells to benchmark TCR RNA copy counting and molecular-identifier clustering-based TCR repertoire sequencing (MIDCIRS). What the work shows at the level of the full study, not this receptor alone: The naive libraries included spiked-in Jurkat TCR RNA (around 9 copies' worth), and this Jurkat TCR RNA is not part of the donor repertoire. Even against a background of one million naive CD8 T cells, spiked-in Jurkat TCR RNA amounting to a single cell's worth was reported to be detectable. Without barcode sub-clustering, chimeric consensus sequences inflated TCR diversity; chimeras reached as high as 47%. Modeling estimated 3 to 3.5 recovered TCR RNA copies per cell, compared with 9.5 to 10 by digital PCR, which implies roughly 30% capture efficiency. Clones above 20 RNA copies held over 99% of molecules in CMV-specific effector cells but under 1% in naive cells. The sizes of highly expanded clones could end up underestimated when identical TCR molecules share a barcode.

Libraries of naive CD8 T cells were built from approximately 22,000 to 940,000 sorted cells, with 10%, 30% or 50% of the purified RNA used. Naive CD8 T cells were FACS-sorted as CD8+CD4-CCR7+CD45RA+ on a BD FACSAria II into RLT Plus buffer. Roughly ten TCR copies' worth of Jurkat RNA were spiked into roughly 18,000-1,000,000 naive CD8 T cell samples to test detection sensitivity. CD8 T cells were enriched with RosetteSep CD8+ T Cell Enrichment Cocktail and Ficoll-Paque, followed by ACK red cell lysis. The CDR3 numbers 17 residues from cysteine through phenylalanine. The read is trimmed to its CDR3 DNA, 51 bases read in frame from base 1. Relative to germline, V is missing 5 bases and J is missing 3 bases, with 11 bases of the junction outside any gene match. CDR1 LGHNA and CDR2 YSLEER were looked up in the germline V gene.

The V and J segments used are TRBV4-3 and TRBJ1-3; 9 of the junction bases match TRBD1. This clonotype originated in a human donor in good health. Some libraries in this study had Jurkat cell RNA spiked in. Sequencing was performed on naive CD8+ T cells from blood, with Jurkat cell RNA spiked in. The cell subset or site label, as the study defines it: FACS-sorted CD8+CD4-CCR7+CD45RA+ naive T cells. The CDR3 sequence is CASSAQTQGAVGNTIYF. The DNA reads TGCGCCAGCAGCGCCCAAACACAGGGGGCAGTTGGAAACACCATATATTTT.